This TCR beta chain was recorded in a study of shared clonotypes between healthy human individuals. Overall study findings and caveats: Few donors limited the genetic and exposure-history diversity represented.

Comment on this clone: Its specificity is unknown.

The CDR3 length is 17 residues. V lost 4 bases to trimming and J lost 1 base; unmatched junction nucleotides: 6. The germline V gene encodes CDR1 SGHRS and CDR2 YFSETQ. Researchers ran the assay at a deep level. The repertoire was sequenced with immunoSEQ multiplex PCR; TCRdb's copy has only in-frame clones and lacks some. Among under 650,000 clones listed, 90% to 97% were seen once. The clonotype originates from a woman in her twenties or thirties in good health. The V and J genes are TRBV5-1 and TRBJ2-7; 15 bases agree with TRBD2. The specimen sequenced was naive CD4+ T cells sorted from blood. Subset given: CD45RA+ positively selected. The CDR3 spells CASSPGLAGGFSYEQYF. CDR3 bases: TGCGCCAGCAGCCCGGGACTAGCGGGAGGTTTTTCCTACGAGCAGTACTTC.